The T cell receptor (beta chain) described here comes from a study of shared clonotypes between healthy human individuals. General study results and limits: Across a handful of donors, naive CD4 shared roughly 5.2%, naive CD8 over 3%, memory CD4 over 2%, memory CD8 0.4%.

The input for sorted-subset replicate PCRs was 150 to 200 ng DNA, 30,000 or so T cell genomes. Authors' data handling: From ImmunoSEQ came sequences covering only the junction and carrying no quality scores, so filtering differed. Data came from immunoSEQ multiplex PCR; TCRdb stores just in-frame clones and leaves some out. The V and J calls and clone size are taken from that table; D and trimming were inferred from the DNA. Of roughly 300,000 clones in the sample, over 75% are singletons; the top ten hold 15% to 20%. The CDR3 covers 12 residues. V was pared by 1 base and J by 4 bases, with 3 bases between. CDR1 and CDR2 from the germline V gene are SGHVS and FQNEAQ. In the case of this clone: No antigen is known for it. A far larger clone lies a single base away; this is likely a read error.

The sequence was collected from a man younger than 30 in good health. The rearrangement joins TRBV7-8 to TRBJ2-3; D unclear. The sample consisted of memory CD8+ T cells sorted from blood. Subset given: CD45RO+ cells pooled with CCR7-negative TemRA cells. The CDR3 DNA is TGTGCCAGCAGCTTAGAGGCAGATACGCAGTATTTT. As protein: CASSLEADTQYF.